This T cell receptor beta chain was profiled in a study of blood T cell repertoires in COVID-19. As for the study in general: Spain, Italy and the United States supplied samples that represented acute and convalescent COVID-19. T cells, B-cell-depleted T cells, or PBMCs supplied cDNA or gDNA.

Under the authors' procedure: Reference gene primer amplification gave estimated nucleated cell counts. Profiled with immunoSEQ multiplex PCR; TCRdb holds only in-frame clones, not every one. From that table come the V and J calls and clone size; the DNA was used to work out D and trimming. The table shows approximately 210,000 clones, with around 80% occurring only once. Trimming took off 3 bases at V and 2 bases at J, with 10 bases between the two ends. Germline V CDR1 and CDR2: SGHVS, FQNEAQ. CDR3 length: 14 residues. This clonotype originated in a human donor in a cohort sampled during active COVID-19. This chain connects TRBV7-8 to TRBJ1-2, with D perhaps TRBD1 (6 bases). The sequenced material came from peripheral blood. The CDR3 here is CASSFRTGNYGYTF. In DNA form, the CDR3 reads TGTGCCAGCAGCTTTCGAACAGGGAACTATGGCTACACCTTC.